The next 16 T cell receptor beta chains were all read from a single sample in a study of blood T cell repertoires in COVID-19. The table came from immunoSEQ multiplex PCR; TCRdb's copy has only in-frame clones and leaves some out. The table includes around 250,000 clones, 65% to 85% detected once. The sequenced sample consisted of peripheral blood. The source is a woman aged 40-49 years who had recovered from COVID-19.

The rearrangement links TRBV7-2 to TRBJ2-2; no reliable D call. V was pared by 4 bases and J by 6 bases, with 12 bases between. The CDR3 contains 14 residues. Germline loops: CDR1 SGHTA, CDR2 FQGNSA. In nucleotides, the CDR3 is TGTGCCAGCAGCTATAGTAGACGGGCCGGGGAGCTGTTTTTT. It yields the protein CASSYSRRAGELFF.

This sequence joins TRBV24-1 and TRBJ2-1; TRBD2 might be the D (7 bases). The germline gives CDR1 KGHDR, CDR2 SFDVKD. The CDR3 length is 14 residues. Deletions cut 12 bases from V and 7 bases from J, with 21 bases between. The DNA for the CDR3 is TGTGCCGCCGGGGATTGGGGGGGGCGAAATGAGCAGTTCTTC. Encoded protein: CAAGDWGGRNEQFF.

The V gene is TRBV28, the J gene TRBJ2-7; D is undetermined. V was cut by 3 bases and J by 2 bases, with 14 bases left in between. The CDR3 has 15 amino acids. Germline V gives CDR1 MDHEN, CDR2 SYDVKM. The CDR3, as DNA: TGTGCCAGCAGTTTCAACACCGTCGCACCCTACGAGCAGTACTTC. It yields the protein CASSFNTVAPYEQYF.

The sample holds one count of this clone. V gene TRBV5-4 combines with J gene TRBJ1-1; the D is unclear. This CDR3 spans 12 amino acids. Trimming pared 4 bases from V and 3 bases from J, leaving 7 bases between. The germline CDR1 and CDR2 sequences are SGHNT and YYREEE (reference sequence). CDR3: CASSLEDTEAFF. The CDR3 DNA sequence: TGTGCCAGCAGCCTAGAGGACACTGAAGCTTTCTTT.

The V gene is TRBV30, the J gene TRBJ2-1, with a tentative D call TRBD2 (6 bases). The CDR3 loop spans 14 amino acids. Trimming left V 4 bases short and J 0 bases short, with 10 bases between. CDR1 GTSNPN and CDR2 SVGIG come from the germline V gene (reference sequence). CDR3: CAWNPAGSYNEQFF. CDR3 sequence (DNA): TGTGCCTGGAATCCAGCGGGCTCCTACAATGAGCAGTTCTTC.

V usage is TRBV18 and J usage is TRBJ1-2; D is perhaps TRBD1 (6 bases). The germline gives CDR1 KGHSH, CDR2 LQKENI. Trimming took 4 bases from V and 6 from J, leaving 18 bases between them. The CDR3 consists of 15 residues. The CDR3 loop reads CASSQTRTGLDGYTF. The CDR3 bases are TGTGCCAGCTCACAAACCCGAACAGGGTTGGATGGCTACACCTTC.

This chain links TRBV7-9 with TRBJ2-2; possibly TRBD1 for D (5 bases). Per the germline V gene, CDR1 is SEHNR and CDR2 is FQNEAQ (reference sequence). The CDR3 loop spans 15 amino acids. V lost 5 bases, J lost 3 bases, and 13 bases lay in between. CDR3 in DNA: TGTGCCAGCAGCCAGGGCCCTGTTGACACCGGGGAGCTGTTTTTT. Translated: CASSQGPVDTGELFF.

This clone turned up a few times. The chain couples TRBV3-1 (or the pseudogene TRBV3-2) to TRBJ1-1; D gene ambiguous. The CDR3 spans 14 residues. Germline V lookup: CDR1 LGHDT, CDR2 YNNKEL (reference sequence). V lost 3 bases and J 0 bases, leaving 8 bases between the germline ends. CDR3 nucleotide sequence: TGTGCCAGCAGCCATAGAGATATGAACACTGAAGCTTTCTTT. It translates to CASSHRDMNTEAFF.

The V call is TRBV3-1 (or the pseudogene TRBV3-2), the J call TRBJ1-1; a possible D gene is TRBD1 (5 bases). The V end was cut by 5 bases, the J end by 5 bases, with 15 bases between. From germline, CDR1 is LGHDT and CDR2 YNNKEL (reference sequence). This CDR3 contains 14 residues. CDR3 sequence reads: CASSAGGKQTEAFF. The CDR3 DNA follows: TGTGCCAGCAGCGCGGGGGGAAAGCAAACTGAAGCTTTCTTT.

This clone was observed a few times. This chain uses TRBV18 with TRBJ2-3; 8 nucleotides match TRBD1. The germline V gene has CDR1 KGHSH and CDR2 LQKENI. J was trimmed by 0 bases and V by 3 bases; bases with no gene match: 11. This CDR3 is 18 amino acids long. Here the CDR3 reads CASSPMAGGSGSTDTQYF. As DNA, the CDR3 is TGTGCCAGCTCACCGATGGCAGGGGGCAGCGGGAGCACAGATACGCAGTATTTT.

The CDR3 region is CASSPLTGELFF. The CDR3 nucleotides read TGCGCCAGCAGCCCTCTAACCGGGGAGCTGTTTTTT. This chain joins TRBV4-1 and TRBJ2-2; no definite D call. The CDR3 spans 12 residues. CDR1 and CDR2 from the germline V gene are MGHRA and YSYEKL. Trimming removed 4 bases at V and 5 bases at J, with 5 bases between.

The chain joins TRBV29-1 to TRBJ1-2, with TRBD1 matching 10 bases. The trim removed 7 bases at V and 7 bases at J, leaving 6 bases unmatched. The CDR3 is 12 residues long. Germline V gene lookup returns CDR1 SQVTM and CDR2 ANQGSEA. As DNA, the CDR3 is TGCAGCGCCGTGGGACAGGGGAGTGGCTACACCTTC. This gives the protein CSAVGQGSGYTF.

The chain uses TRBV7-3 and TRBJ2-1; unclear D gene. The CDR3 covers 14 residues. Trimming removed 0 bases at V and 6 bases at J, with 9 bases between. Germline assignment: CDR1 SGHTA and CDR2 FQGTGA. The CDR3 DNA reads TGTGCCAGCAGCTTAACGTTCGCTATCAATGAGCAGTTCTTC. This translates into CASSLTFAINEQFF.

The V call is TRBV28, the J call TRBJ2-7; 7 nucleotides align to TRBD2. V was clipped by 2 bases and J by 7 bases; unmatched bases: 2. From germline, CDR1 is MDHEN and CDR2 SYDVKM. CDR3 length equals 12 residues. CDR3 region: CASSLAGEEQYF. The CDR3 DNA sequence: TGTGCCAGCAGTTTAGCGGGAGAGGAGCAGTACTTC.

This clone was recorded once. The V gene is TRBV14, the J gene TRBJ2-7; D is unclear. The V and J ends lost 4 bases and 2 bases respectively, with 6 bases between them. Per the germline V gene, CDR1 is SGHDN and CDR2 is FVKESK. The CDR3 has 12 amino acids. The CDR3 coding sequence is TGTGCCAGCAGCCGGAGACCCTACGAGCAGTACTTC. Translating it yields CASSRRPYEQYF. Looking up the rest from reference TRBV14 and TRBJ2-7 gives the full variable domain: EAGVTQFPSHSVIEKGQTVTLRCDPISGHDNLYWYRRVMGKEIKFLLHFVKESKQDESGMPNNRFLAERTGGTYSTLKVQPAELEDSGVYFCASSRRPYEQYFGPGTRLTVT.

The V call is TRBV30, the J call TRBJ1-6, with D uncertain. This CDR3 contains 13 residues. Trimming removed 1 base from V and 7 bases from J, with 8 bases in between. Looked up from germline, CDR1 is GTSNPN and CDR2 is SVGIG (reference sequence). This CDR3 is CAWSEIRNSPLHF. The DNA for the CDR3 is TGTGCCTGGAGTGAAATCAGGAATTCACCCCTCCACTTT.